The next 24 T cell receptor beta chains were all read from a single sample in a study of blood T cells in healthy people across ages. It was with a sample-barcoded 5' primer and a J-beta primer mix that a second PCR of roughly 7 to 12 cycles was run. TCRdb processed the 5' RACE reads anew with MiXCR; each CDR3 protein has one entry. The data contain around 800,000 distinct CDR3 sequences, about 62% of them singletons. The sample was blood. These receptors all stem from a man younger than 45 in good health.

This clonotype was observed a handful of times. CDR3 coding DNA: TGTGCCAGCAGCGTCGGGGCTAATAGGGGGAATGAGCAGTTCTTC. This gives the protein CASSVGANRGNEQFF. The genes are TRBV9 and TRBJ2-1; a weak D match, TRBD1 (6 bases). The V gene lost 2 bases and the J gene lost 7 bases, with 16 bases spanning the gap. Germline V CDR1 and CDR2: SGDLS, YYNGEE. CDR3 length equals 15 residues.

This clonotype was seen a few times. The chain carries TRBV14 and TRBJ2-7; no definite D call. The germline gives CDR1 SGHDN, CDR2 FVKESK. CDR3 length: 14 residues. The germline V and J ends were trimmed by 4 bases and 5 bases, with 15 bases remaining between them. In DNA form, the CDR3 reads TGTGCCAGCAGCCTCTCGGCTCGCCGCCACGAGCAGTACTTC. Protein product: CASSLSARRHEQYF.

Worth noting for this clonotype: Sequence at one end of the junction differs from germline and may be a read error. The chain is built from TRBV3-1 and TRBJ2-7; 10 bases align to TRBD2. CDR3 length: 15 residues. Germline CDR1 reads LGHDT; CDR2 reads YNNKEL (reference sequence). CDR3 protein: CASSQASGGSYKQYF. The CDR3 region has the DNA TGTGCCAGCAGCCAGGCTAGCGGGGGTTCCTACAAGCAGTACTTC.

For this clonotype: A single base separates this from a much larger clone, so it may be a read error. The V call is TRBV20-1, the J call TRBJ1-6; TRBD1 might be the D (6 bases). Germline V gene lookup returns CDR1 DFQATT and CDR2 SNEGSKA (reference sequence). This CDR3 region has 16 residues. The CDR3 DNA sequence: TGCAGTGCTAGAGATAAGCGGGACACCTATAATCCACCCCTCCACTTT. Its translation: CSARDKRDTYNPPLHF.

The V call is TRBV5-1, the J call TRBJ2-5; D gene unclear. V shed 4 bases and J shed 0 bases, with 13 bases lying between them. Germline loops: CDR1 SGHRS, CDR2 YFSETQ. The CDR3 covers 15 residues. This CDR3 is CASSTRNSYQETQYF. The CDR3 nucleotides are TGCGCCAGCAGCACCCGGAACTCGTACCAAGAGACCCAGTACTTC.

The chain combines TRBV4-2 with TRBJ2-6; 8 nucleotides line up with TRBD1. Germline assignment: CDR1 LGHNA and CDR2 YNFKEQ. Germline trimming cut 0 bases from V and 1 base from J; bases unmatched to any gene: 2. This CDR3 contains 17 residues. The CDR3 spells CASSQDRTGSGANVLTF. CDR3 nucleotides: TGTGCCAGCAGCCAAGACCGGACAGGGTCTGGGGCCAACGTCCTGACTTTC.

This clonotype has just one count. The CDR3 is CASSYDPGQGIAQFF. The DNA of the CDR3 is TGTGCCAGCAGCTATGATCCGGGACAGGGTATCGCGCAGTTCTTC. The V gene is TRBV28, the J gene TRBJ2-1; TRBD1 matches at 9 bases. The CDR3 has 15 residues. Germline loops: CDR1 MDHEN, CDR2 SYDVKM. The trim removed 6 bases at V and 12 bases at J, leaving 15 bases unmatched.

This rearrangement joins TRBV18 to TRBJ1-5; D is possibly TRBD1 (5 bases). This CDR3 is built from 13 residues. Germline V gives CDR1 KGHSH, CDR2 LQKENI. V lost 2 bases and J 5 bases, leaving 7 bases between the germline ends. CDR3 sequence: CASSPGAHQPQHF. The CDR3 bases are TGTGCCAGCTCACCAGGGGCTCATCAGCCCCAGCATTTT.

This clonotype was recorded a few times. The chain combines TRBV20-1 with TRBJ2-7; 14 bases map to TRBD2. V was pared by 5 bases and J by 4 bases, with 13 bases of the junction left unmatched. This CDR3 region has 17 residues. Germline assignment: CDR1 DFQATT and CDR2 SNEGSKA (reference sequence). CDR3 loop: CSAGSGTSGGILYEQYF. The CDR3 DNA is TGCAGTGCTGGGTCCGGGACTAGCGGGGGAATTTTATACGAGCAGTACTTC.

The V and J genes are TRBV12-3 or TRBV12-4 and TRBJ1-5; D is unresolved. V was clipped by 5 bases and J by 9 bases, with 20 bases between them. The CDR3 consists of 15 residues. DNA for the CDR3: TGTGCCAGCAGTCCCCGGGCTGAAGTGTACGGGCCCCAGCATTTT. Residues: CASSPRAEVYGPQHF.

The chain links TRBV6-5 to TRBJ2-3, with a tentative D call TRBD2 (6 bases). Per the germline V gene, CDR1 is MNHEY and CDR2 is SVGAGI. The V end was cut by 3 bases, the J end by 3 bases, with 16 bases between. The CDR3 is 16 amino acids. The CDR3 loop reads CASSYLAGPTTDTQYF. CDR3 bases: TGTGCCAGCAGTTATTTGGCGGGGCCCACGACAGATACGCAGTATTTT.

The rearrangement joins TRBV6-2 or TRBV6-3 to TRBJ2-3; the match to TRBD2 covers 14 bases. CDR3 length: 18 residues. Trimming removed 5 bases from V and 2 bases from J; junction bases left unmatched: 9. Looked up from germline, CDR1 is MNHEY and CDR2 is SVGEGT. The chain's CDR3 is CASSRGPGLAGATDTQYF. CDR3 bases: TGTGCCAGCAGTAGAGGTCCGGGACTAGCGGGGGCCACAGATACGCAGTATTTT.

The chain carries TRBV29-1 and TRBJ2-5, with 9 bases matching TRBD1. In germline, CDR1 is SQVTM, CDR2 ANQGSEA. The CDR3 is made up of 15 amino acids. V dropped 4 bases and J dropped 7; count of bases not matched to a gene: 13. The CDR3 DNA sequence: TGCAGCGTTGCGGGACAGGGTAGGGGTCCAGGGACCCAGTACTTC. Its translation: CSVAGQGRGPGTQYF.

This chain connects TRBV12-3 or TRBV12-4 to TRBJ2-3, with D tentatively TRBD2 (6 bases). V dropped 1 base and J dropped 4 bases, with 15 bases sitting between them. This CDR3 contains 16 residues. CDR3 loop: CASSLVQLAGADTQYF. In DNA, the CDR3 is TGTGCCAGCAGTTTAGTACAACTAGCTGGAGCAGATACGCAGTATTTT.

The CDR3 DNA reads TGTGCCAGCAGCGGAAGGACCCTTCGGGCCTACGAGCAGTACTTC. This codes for CASSGRTLRAYEQYF. V is TRBV13 and J is TRBJ2-1; the D is unclear. The assigned J gene may be wrong: the sequence end matches TRBJ2-7 better. The CDR3 loop spans 15 amino acids. CDR1 PRHDT and CDR2 FYEKMQ come from the germline V gene (reference sequence).

This chain connects TRBV7-2 to TRBJ2-4; 9 nucleotides agree with TRBD1. Trimming removed 5 bases from V and 13 bases from J; junction bases left unmatched: 18. The CDR3 loop spans 16 amino acids. The germline CDR1 and CDR2 sequences are SGHTA and FQGNSA. For the CDR3, the DNA is TGTGCCAGCAGCCCGAACCCCGGGACAGGGTTTGGGGAGCAGTACTTC. This encodes CASSPNPGTGFGEQYF.

A note on this clonotype: Germline and junction disagree at one end, which may indicate a read error. The V call is TRBV7-7, the J call TRBJ2-5; D might be TRBD1 or TRBD2, each matching 5 bases. There are 14 residues in the CDR3. The germline CDR1 and CDR2 sequences are SSHAT and FNYEAQ (reference sequence). The CDR3 spells CASSPGLKGETQYF. CDR3 nucleotide sequence: TGTGCTAGCAGCCCGGGGCTTAAGGGAGAGACCCAGTACTTC.

The chain joins TRBV4-3 to TRBJ2-5; a possible D gene is TRBD2 (5 bases). V dropped 2 bases and J dropped 4 bases, with 11 bases sitting between them. The CDR3 is made up of 14 amino acids. Germline values: CDR1 LGHNA, CDR2 YSLEER. The CDR3 DNA sequence: TGCGCCAGCAGCCAATATCCCGGGGTAGAGACCCAGTACTTC. Amino acids: CASSQYPGVETQYF.

Here the CDR3 DNA reads TGTGCCAGCAGCGTAGTGGACAGGGGCTACGAGCAGTACTTC. It codes for CASSVVDRGYEQYF. The rearrangement uses TRBV9 and TRBJ2-7, with TRBD1 identical over 9 bases. V dropped 0 bases and J dropped 3; count of bases not matched to a gene: 1. The CDR3 covers 14 residues. Germline V gene lookup returns CDR1 SGDLS and CDR2 YYNGEE.

The sample holds a few counts of this clonotype. The chain recombines TRBV10-3 with TRBJ2-7, with a weak D call TRBD1 (5 bases). CDR1 and CDR2 (germline): ENHRY, SYGVKD. V shed 11 bases and J shed 3 bases, with 17 bases lying between them. This CDR3 is 13 amino acids long. This CDR3 is CAGAAAANYEQYF. The CDR3 region has the DNA TGTGCCGGGGCCGCGGCGGCGAACTACGAGCAGTACTTC.

The rearrangement joins TRBV7-2 to TRBJ2-1, with TRBD2 identical over 9 bases. The CDR3 has 17 amino acids. With 1 base clipped from V and 10 bases from J, the junction kept 14 bases outside the gene matches. CDR1 is SGHTA and CDR2 is FQGNSA in the germline V gene. The CDR3 sequence is CASSLGGGGGAFIEQFF. The CDR3 DNA sequence: TGTGCCAGCAGCTTAGGGGGTGGCGGGGGGGCCTTTATCGAGCAGTTCTTC.

V is TRBV7-3 and J is TRBJ2-1, with 7 nucleotides matching TRBD2. Trimming cost V 4 bases and J 1 base; bases outside gene matches: 10. Germline V gives CDR1 SGHTA, CDR2 FQGTGA. The CDR3 loop spans 17 amino acids. This CDR3 is CASSSSAGRVSYNEQFF. As DNA, the CDR3 is TGTGCCAGCAGCTCTTCAGCTGGGAGGGTTTCCTACAATGAGCAGTTCTTC.

This chain joins TRBV9 and TRBJ2-1; D may be TRBD2 (7 bases). With the DNA end fitting TRBJ2-7 better, the J assignment may be wrong. The CDR3 spans 16 residues. Germline V lookup: CDR1 SGDLS, CDR2 YYNGEE. The CDR3 reads CASSVGGGLPYNEQYF. CDR3 coding DNA: TGTGCCAGCAGCGTAGGGGGGGGGCTGCCCTACAATGAGCAGTACTTC.

With regard to this clonotype: A much larger clonotype is one base distant, so this may be a read error. V usage is TRBV7-8 and J usage is TRBJ2-5; unclear D gene. Gene TRBJ2-7 matches the end of the DNA better, so the J call may be wrong. This CDR3 has 11 amino acids. Germline CDR1 SGHVS, CDR2 FQNEAQ. The CDR3 DNA reads TGTGCCAGCAGCTCATGGGGCGAGCAGTACTTC. This sequence encodes CASSSWGEQYF.